Given below is one T cell receptor beta chain in context. Its antigen remains unidentified. In the same sample, other DNA sequences code for this CDR3. Only in-frame clones appear in the TCRdb table, and some are missing; sequencing was by immunoSEQ multiplex PCR. The sample consists of about 2 million clones, roughly 94% of them appearing once. The data originate from a study of shared clonotypes between healthy human individuals. Broader study findings: Some clonotypes were shared by all four sorted-subset donors, while others were not shared. The non-shared ones had lower generation probabilities than the shared ones.

V was pared by 2 bases and J by 2 bases, with 10 bases between. The germline V gene has CDR1 SGHRS and CDR2 YFSETQ. The CDR3 loop spans 15 amino acids. The chain uses TRBV5-1 and TRBJ1-4; D perhaps matches TRBD1 (6 bases). This receptor was identified in a man younger than 35 in good health. The sample taken for sequencing was naive CD4+ T cells sorted from blood. The subset here: CD45RA+ positively selected. CDR3 region: CASSLSGATNEKLFF. The CDR3 DNA is TGCGCCAGCAGCTTATCAGGGGCGACTAATGAAAAACTGTTTTTT.